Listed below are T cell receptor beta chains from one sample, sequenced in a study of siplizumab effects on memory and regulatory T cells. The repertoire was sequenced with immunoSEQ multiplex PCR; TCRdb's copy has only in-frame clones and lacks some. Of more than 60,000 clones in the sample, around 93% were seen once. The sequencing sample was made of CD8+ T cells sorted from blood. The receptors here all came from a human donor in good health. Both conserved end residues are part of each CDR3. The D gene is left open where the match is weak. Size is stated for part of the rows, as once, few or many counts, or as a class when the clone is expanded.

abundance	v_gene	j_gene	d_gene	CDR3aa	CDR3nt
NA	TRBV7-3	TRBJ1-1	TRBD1	CASSVTGSTEAFF	TGTGCCAGCAGCGTGACAGGGTCGACTGAAGCTTTCTTT
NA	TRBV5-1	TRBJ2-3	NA	CASSSTGWGNTDTQYF	TGCGCCAGCAGTTCGACGGGGTGGGGAAACACAGATACGCAGTATTTT
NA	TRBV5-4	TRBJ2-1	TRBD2	CASSPRTSGGDHEQFF	TGTGCCAGCAGCCCCAGGACTAGCGGGGGGGACCATGAGCAGTTCTTC
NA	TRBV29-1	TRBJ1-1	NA	CSFVMTEAFF	TGCAGCTTCGTTATGACTGAAGCTTTCTTT
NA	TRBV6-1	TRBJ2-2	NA	CASTPGHRTGELFF	TGTGCCAGCACTCCGGGCCATCGCACCGGGGAGCTGTTTTTT
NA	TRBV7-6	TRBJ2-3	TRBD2	CASTSGGASTDTQYF	TGTGCCAGCACGAGCGGGGGGGCTAGCACAGATACGCAGTATTTT
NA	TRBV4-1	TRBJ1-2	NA	CASSQGDGNYGYTF	TGCGCCAGCAGCCAAGGGGACGGCAACTATGGCTACACCTTC
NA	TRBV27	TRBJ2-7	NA	CASSFRQASYEQYF	TGTGCCAGCAGTTTCAGACAGGCCTCCTACGAGCAGTACTTC
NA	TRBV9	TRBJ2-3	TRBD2	CASSNSGGPTDTQYF	TGTGCCAGCAGCAATAGCGGGGGGCCCACAGATACGCAGTATTTT
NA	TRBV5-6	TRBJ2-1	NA	CASSLAPGAYNEQFF	TGTGCCAGCAGCTTGGCCCCGGGGGCCTACAATGAGCAGTTCTTC
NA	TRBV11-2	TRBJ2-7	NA	CASSLYGGPYEQYF	TGTGCCAGCAGCTTATATGGGGGCCCCTACGAGCAGTACTTC
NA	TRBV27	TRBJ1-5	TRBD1	CAQGGGGNQPQHF	TGTGCCCAGGGGGGGGGAGGCAATCAGCCCCAGCATTTT
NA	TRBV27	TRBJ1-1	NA	CASSLYGAAAEAFF	TGTGCCAGCAGTTTATATGGCGCGGCCGCTGAAGCTTTCTTT
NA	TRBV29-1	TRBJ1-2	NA	CSVKDGYTF	TGCAGCGTAAAGGATGGCTACACCTTC
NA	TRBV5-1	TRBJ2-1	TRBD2	CASSLGPSGGLNEQFF	TGCGCCAGCAGCTTGGGGCCTAGCGGGGGGCTCAATGAGCAGTTCTTC
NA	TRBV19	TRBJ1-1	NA	CASSIGPNTEAFF	TGTGCCAGTAGTATTGGGCCGAACACTGAAGCTTTCTTT
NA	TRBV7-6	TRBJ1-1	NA	CASSLGARGGRTEAFF	TGTGCCAGCAGCTTAGGGGCGCGGGGGGGTCGAACTGAAGCTTTCTTT
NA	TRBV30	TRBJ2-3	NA	CAWSYMTDTQYF	TGTGCCTGGAGTTATATGACAGATACGCAGTATTTT
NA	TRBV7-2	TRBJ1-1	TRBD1	CASSLGTGGWGAFF	TGTGCCAGCAGCTTAGGTACAGGGGGCTGGGGAGCTTTCTTT
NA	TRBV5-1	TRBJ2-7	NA	CASSLEAATYEQYF	TGCGCCAGCAGCTTGGAGGCGGCTACCTACGAGCAGTACTTC
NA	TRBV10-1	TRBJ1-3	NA	CASAPRARNTIYF	TGCGCCAGCGCCCCTAGAGCCAGAAACACCATATATTTT
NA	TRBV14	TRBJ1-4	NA	CASSPLAGPEKLFF	TGTGCCAGCAGCCCCCTAGCGGGACCGGAAAAACTGTTTTTT
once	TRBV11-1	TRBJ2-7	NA	CASSLVGWGKSSYEQYF	TGTGCCAGCAGCTTAGTTGGCTGGGGCAAGAGCTCCTACGAGCAGTACTTC
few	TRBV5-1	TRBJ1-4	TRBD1	CASSAGQADEKLFF	TGCGCCAGCAGCGCCGGACAGGCGGATGAAAAACTGTTTTTT
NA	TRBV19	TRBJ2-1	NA	CASSIPLSRVVDEQFF	TGTGCCAGTAGTATCCCGCTTAGCAGGGTAGTCGATGAGCAGTTCTTC
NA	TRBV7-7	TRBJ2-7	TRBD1	CASSLLGTGSEQYF	TGTGCCAGCAGTCTTCTGGGGACAGGCAGCGAGCAGTACTTC
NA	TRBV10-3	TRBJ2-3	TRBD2	CAIRTSGGDTDTQYF	TGTGCCATCAGGACTAGCGGGGGTGACACAGATACGCAGTATTTT
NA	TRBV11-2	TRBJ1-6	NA	CASSLEYRSPLHF	TGTGCCAGCAGCTTGGAATATCGTTCACCCCTCCACTTT
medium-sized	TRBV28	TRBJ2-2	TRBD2	CASSQLPLGLADRELFF	TGTGCCAGCAGTCAACTCCCCCTCGGGCTAGCGGACCGGGAGCTGTTTTTT
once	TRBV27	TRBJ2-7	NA	CASSFSGYGVEQYF	TGTGCCAGCAGTTTCTCCGGGTACGGGGTCGAGCAGTACTTC
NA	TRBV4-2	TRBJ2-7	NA	CASSQGYYEQYF	TGTGCCAGCAGCCAAGGTTACTACGAGCAGTACTTC
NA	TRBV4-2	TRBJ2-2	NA	CASDQTGTANTGELFF	TGTGCCAGCGACCAAACCGGGACGGCTAACACCGGGGAGCTGTTTTTT
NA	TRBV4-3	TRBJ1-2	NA	CASSPRADTNYGYTF	TGCGCCAGCAGCCCACGGGCCGACACCAACTATGGCTACACCTTC
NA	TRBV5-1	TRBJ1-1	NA	CASSLDGYTEAFF	TGCGCCAGCAGCTTGGACGGGTACACTGAAGCTTTCTTT
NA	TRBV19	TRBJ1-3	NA	CASHPPGQVSSGNTIYF	TGTGCCAGTCACCCCCCGGGGCAGGTCTCTTCTGGAAACACCATATATTTT
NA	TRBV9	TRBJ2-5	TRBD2	CASSAGGTNGETQYF	TGTGCCAGCAGCGCTGGGGGGACTAACGGAGAGACCCAGTACTTC
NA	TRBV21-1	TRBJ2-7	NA	CASSQAVAADF	TGTGCCAGCAGTCAAGCGGTAGCCGCCGACTTC
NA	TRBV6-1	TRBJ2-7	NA	CAVEGGTGYEQYF	TGTGCCGTCGAGGGGGGGACAGGCTACGAGCAGTACTTC
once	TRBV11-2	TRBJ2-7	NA	CASSSGTGAYEQYF	TGTGCCAGCTCCTCCGGGACGGGAGCCTACGAGCAGTACTTC
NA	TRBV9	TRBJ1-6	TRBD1	CASSLQTGTGGNSPLHF	TGTGCCAGCAGCTTACAAACCGGGACAGGGGGTAATTCACCCCTCCACTTT
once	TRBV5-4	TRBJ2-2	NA	CASTLWGVAGELFF	TGTGCCAGCACCCTATGGGGGGTGGCCGGGGAGCTGTTTTTT
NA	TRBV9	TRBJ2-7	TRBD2	CASSPGSGGASEQYF	TGTGCCAGCTCACCGGGAAGCGGGGGGGCCTCCGAGCAGTACTTC
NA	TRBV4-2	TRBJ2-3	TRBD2	CASSQDWSGGPDTQYF	TGTGCCAGCAGCCAAGATTGGAGCGGGGGCCCTGATACGCAGTATTTT
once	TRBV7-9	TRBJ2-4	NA	CASSLVGMGPFSGKNIQYF	TGTGCCAGCAGCTTAGTCGGGATGGGTCCCTTTTCTGGCAAAAACATTCAGTACTTC
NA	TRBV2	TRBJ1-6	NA	CASRQNVLQSSYNSPLHF	TGTGCCAGCAGACAAAACGTGTTGCAGAGCTCCTATAATTCACCCCTCCACTTT
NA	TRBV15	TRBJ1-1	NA	CATSREWGRSNEAFF	TGTGCCACCAGCAGAGAATGGGGCAGGTCCAATGAAGCTTTCTTT
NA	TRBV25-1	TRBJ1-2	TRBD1	CASPSSGWGTAHNYGYTF	TGTGCCAGCCCTAGCAGTGGGTGGGGGACAGCCCATAACTATGGCTACACCTTC